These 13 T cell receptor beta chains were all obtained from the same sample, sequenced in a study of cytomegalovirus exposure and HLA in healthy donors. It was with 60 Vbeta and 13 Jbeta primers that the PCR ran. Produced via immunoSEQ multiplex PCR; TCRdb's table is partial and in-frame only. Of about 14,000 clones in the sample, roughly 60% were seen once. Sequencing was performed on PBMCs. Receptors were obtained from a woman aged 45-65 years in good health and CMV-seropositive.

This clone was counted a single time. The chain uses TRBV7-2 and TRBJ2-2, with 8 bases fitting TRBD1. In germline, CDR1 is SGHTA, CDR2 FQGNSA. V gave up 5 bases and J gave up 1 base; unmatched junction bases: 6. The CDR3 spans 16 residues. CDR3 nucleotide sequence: TGTGCCAGCAGCGTACAGGGGGGCTGGAACACCGGGGAGCTGTTTTTT. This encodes CASSVQGGWNTGELFF.

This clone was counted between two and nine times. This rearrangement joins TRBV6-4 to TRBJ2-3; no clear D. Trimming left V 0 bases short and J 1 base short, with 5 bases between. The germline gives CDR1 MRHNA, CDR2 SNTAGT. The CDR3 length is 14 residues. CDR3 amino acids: CASSDSQGTDTQYF. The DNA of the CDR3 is TGTGCCAGCAGTGACTCGCAGGGCACAGATACGCAGTATTTT.

DNA of the CDR3: TGCGCCAGCAGCCAAGTGAGGACAGGGGGTTTAGATACGCAGTATTTT. Translation: CASSQVRTGGLDTQYF. J is TRBJ2-3 and V is TRBV4-3; 10 nucleotides line up with TRBD1. Germline assignment: CDR1 LGHNA and CDR2 YSLEER. The CDR3 is 16 amino acids. The V and J ends lost 1 base and 5 bases, in that order; junction bases with no gene match: 6.

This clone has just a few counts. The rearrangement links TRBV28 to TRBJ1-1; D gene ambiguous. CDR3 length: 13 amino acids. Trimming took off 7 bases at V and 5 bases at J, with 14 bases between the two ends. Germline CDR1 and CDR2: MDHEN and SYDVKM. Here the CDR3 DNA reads TGTGCCAGCAATGAACAGTCTAAGACTGAAGCTTTCTTT. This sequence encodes CASNEQSKTEAFF.

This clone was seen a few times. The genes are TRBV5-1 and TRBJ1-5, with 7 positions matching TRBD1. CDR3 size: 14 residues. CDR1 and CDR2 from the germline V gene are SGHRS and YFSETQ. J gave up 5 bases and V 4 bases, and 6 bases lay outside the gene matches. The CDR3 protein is CASSPRGGHQPQHF. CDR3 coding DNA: TGCGCCAGCAGCCCGAGAGGGGGCCATCAGCCCCAGCATTTT.

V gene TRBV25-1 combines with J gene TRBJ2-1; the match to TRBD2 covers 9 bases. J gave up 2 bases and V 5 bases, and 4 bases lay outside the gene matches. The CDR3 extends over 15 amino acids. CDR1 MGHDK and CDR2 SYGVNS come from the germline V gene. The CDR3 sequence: CASSRSGRTYNEQFF. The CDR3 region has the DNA TGTGCCAGCAGTAGAAGCGGGAGGACCTACAATGAGCAGTTCTTC.

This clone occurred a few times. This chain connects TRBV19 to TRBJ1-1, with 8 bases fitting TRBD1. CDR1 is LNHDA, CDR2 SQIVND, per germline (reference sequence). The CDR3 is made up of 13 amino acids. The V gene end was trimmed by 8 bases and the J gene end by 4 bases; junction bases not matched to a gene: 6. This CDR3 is CASHNRGSTEAFF. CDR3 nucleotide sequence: TGTGCCAGTCATAACAGGGGGAGCACTGAAGCTTTCTTT.

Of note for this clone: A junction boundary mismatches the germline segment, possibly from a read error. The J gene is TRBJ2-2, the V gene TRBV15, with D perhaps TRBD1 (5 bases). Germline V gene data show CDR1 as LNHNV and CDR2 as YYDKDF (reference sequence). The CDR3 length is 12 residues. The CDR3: CAARVPAGELFF. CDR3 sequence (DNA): TGTGCCGCCAGGGTTCCAGCCGGGGAGCTGTTTTTT.

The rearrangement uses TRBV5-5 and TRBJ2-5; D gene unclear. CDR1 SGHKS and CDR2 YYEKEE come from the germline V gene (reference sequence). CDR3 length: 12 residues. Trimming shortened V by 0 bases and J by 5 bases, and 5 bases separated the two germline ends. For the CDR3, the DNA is TGTGCCAGCAGCTTGGTCGGGGAGACCCAGTACTTC. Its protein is CASSLVGETQYF.

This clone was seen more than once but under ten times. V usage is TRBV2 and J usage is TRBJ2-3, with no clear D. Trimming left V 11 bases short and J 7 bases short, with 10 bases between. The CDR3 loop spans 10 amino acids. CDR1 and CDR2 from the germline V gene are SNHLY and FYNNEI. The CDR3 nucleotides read TGTGCCTCAGGTTCAAATACGCAGTATTTT. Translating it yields CASGSNTQYF. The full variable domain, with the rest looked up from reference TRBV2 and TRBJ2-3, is EPEVTQTPSHQVTQMGQEVILRCVPISNHLYFYWYRQILGQKVEFLVSFYNNEISEKSEIFDDQFSVERPDGSNFTLKIRSTKLEDSAMYFCASGSNTQYFGPGTRLTVL.

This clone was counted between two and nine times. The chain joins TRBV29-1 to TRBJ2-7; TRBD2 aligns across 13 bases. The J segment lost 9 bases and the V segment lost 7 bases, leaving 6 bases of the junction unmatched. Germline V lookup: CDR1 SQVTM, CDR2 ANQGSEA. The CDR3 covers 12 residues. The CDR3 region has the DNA TGCAGCGCCGGACTAGCGGGAGCAGGGCAGTACTTC. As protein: CSAGLAGAGQYF.

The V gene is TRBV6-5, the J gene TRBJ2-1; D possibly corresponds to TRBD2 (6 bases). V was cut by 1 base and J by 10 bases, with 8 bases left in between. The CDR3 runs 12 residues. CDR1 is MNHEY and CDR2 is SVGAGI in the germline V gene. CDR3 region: CASSYFAGEQFF. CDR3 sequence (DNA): TGTGCCAGCAGTTACTTCGCGGGAGAGCAGTTCTTC.

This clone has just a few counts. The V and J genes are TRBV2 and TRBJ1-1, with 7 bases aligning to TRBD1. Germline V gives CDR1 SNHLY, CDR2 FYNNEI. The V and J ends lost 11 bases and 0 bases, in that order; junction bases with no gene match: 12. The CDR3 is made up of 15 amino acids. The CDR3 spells CAGAQYQGVNTEAFF. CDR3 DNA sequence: TGTGCCGGAGCCCAATATCAGGGGGTGAACACTGAAGCTTTCTTT.